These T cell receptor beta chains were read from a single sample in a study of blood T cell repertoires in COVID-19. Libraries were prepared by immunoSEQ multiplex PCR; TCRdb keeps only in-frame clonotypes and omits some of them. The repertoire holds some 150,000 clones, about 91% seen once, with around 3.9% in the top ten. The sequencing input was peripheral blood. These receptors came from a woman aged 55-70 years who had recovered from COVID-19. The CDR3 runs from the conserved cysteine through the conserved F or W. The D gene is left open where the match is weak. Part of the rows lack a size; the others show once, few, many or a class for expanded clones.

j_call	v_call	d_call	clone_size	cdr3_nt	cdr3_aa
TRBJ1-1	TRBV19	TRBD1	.	TGTGCGAGTATAGGGTCGACAGGGGGTAAAGGCACTGAAGCTTTCTTT	CASIGSTGGKGTEAFF
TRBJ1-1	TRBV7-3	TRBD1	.	TGTGCCAGCAGCTCCTTGGGACAGGCAACTGAAGCTTTCTTT	CASSSLGQATEAFF
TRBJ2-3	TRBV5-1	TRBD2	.	TGCGCCAGCAGCTTGGCTAGCGGGGGGGTATCGTCGCAGTATTTT	CASSLASGGVSSQYF
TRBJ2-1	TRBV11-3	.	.	TGTGCCAGCAGCTTATCACGGGACTACTGGGGGGCCAATGAGCAGTTCTTC	CASSLSRDYWGANEQFF
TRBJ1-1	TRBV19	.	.	TGTGCCAGCGATGGCGGCAGGGGGAACACTGAAGCTTTCTTT	CASDGGRGNTEAFF
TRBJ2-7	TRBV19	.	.	TGTGCCAGTAGGGCGACAGGACCCCCCTACGAGCAGTACTTC	CASRATGPPYEQYF
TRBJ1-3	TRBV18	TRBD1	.	TGTGCCAGCTCACCTGACGGGACAGGGTTAAACACCATATATTTT	CASSPDGTGLNTIYF
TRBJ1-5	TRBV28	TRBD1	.	TGTGCCAGCAGTAGGGACAGGGGGCGGCGTCAGCCCCAGCATTTT	CASSRDRGRRQPQHF
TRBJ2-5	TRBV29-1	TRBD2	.	TGCAGCGTCGATTCTAGCGGGGGAGAGACCCAGTACTTC	CSVDSSGGETQYF
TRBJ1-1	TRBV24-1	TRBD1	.	TGTGCCACCAGTGACTCCGGGACAGGGAGCACTGAAGCTTTCTTT	CATSDSGTGSTEAFF
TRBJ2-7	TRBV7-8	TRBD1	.	TGTGCCAGCAGCTTAGCGCCGGGACAGGAAGACGAGCAGTACTTC	CASSLAPGQEDEQYF
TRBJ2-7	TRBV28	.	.	TGTATTACTGGGTCGGGGGACAGTTCTTTCTACGAGCAGTACTTC	CITGSGDSSFYEQYF
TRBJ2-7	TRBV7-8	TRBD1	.	TGTGCCAGCAGCATCCAGGGGGCCGGCAGCGAGCAGTACTTC	CASSIQGAGSEQYF
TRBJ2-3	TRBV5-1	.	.	TGCGCCAGCAGCTTGGTCGGGAGAAGCACAGATACGCAGTATTTT	CASSLVGRSTDTQYF
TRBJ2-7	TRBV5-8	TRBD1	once	TGTGCCAGCAGCCACAGGGACAGGGGGTTTCAGAGCGAGCAGTACTTC	CASSHRDRGFQSEQYF
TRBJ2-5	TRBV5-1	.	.	TGCGCCAGCAGCTTGTGGGGGGACCTCCAAGGGACCCAGTACTTC	CASSLWGDLQGTQYF
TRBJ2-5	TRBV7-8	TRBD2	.	TGTGCCAGCAGCCGGGGACTAGCGGTCTCGGGGACCCAGTACTTC	CASSRGLAVSGTQYF
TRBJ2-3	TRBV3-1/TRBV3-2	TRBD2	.	TGTGCCAGCAGCCCCAAGATAAGACTAGCCGACACAGATACGCAGTATTTT	CASSPKIRLADTDTQYF
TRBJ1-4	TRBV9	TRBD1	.	TGTGCCAGCAGCGCGAGATGGGACAGGGTTGAAAAACTGTTTTTT	CASSARWDRVEKLFF
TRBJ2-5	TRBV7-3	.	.	TGTGCCAGCAGCTTAACCAGAAACCGGGTAGAGACCCAGTACTTC	CASSLTRNRVETQYF
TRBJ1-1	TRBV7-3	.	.	TGTGCCAGCAGCTTCGCGACAGTTTCTGAAGCTTTCTTT	CASSFATVSEAFF
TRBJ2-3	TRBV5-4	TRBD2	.	TGTGCCAGCAGCTTGCTCGGAGCGGGGGGGCGCACAGATACGCAGTATTTT	CASSLLGAGGRTDTQYF
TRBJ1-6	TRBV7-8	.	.	TGTGCCAGCAGCCAACAGGATTCACCCCTCCACTTT	CASSQQDSPLHF
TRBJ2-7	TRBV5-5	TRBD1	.	TGTGCCAGCAGCTTGACCGGGACAGGAGCCTACGAGCAGTACTTC	CASSLTGTGAYEQYF
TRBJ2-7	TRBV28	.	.	TGTGCCAGCAGACCGGTGGGCCAGGAATTCAAGCAGTACTTC	CASRPVGQEFKQYF